This T cell receptor beta chain emerged from a study of cytomegalovirus exposure and HLA in healthy donors. Across the whole study: A prior analysis found 117 million unique TCR beta sequences from 170 million or so T cells. Genotyping of some 400 donors showed that about 79% belonged to the Caucasian-associated ancestry cluster.

Use of 60 Vbeta and 13 Jbeta primers characterized the PCR. Produced via immunoSEQ multiplex PCR; TCRdb's table is partial and in-frame only. Among some 110,000 clones listed, over 9.5% were seen once. The CDR3 totals 16 residues. Germline values: CDR1 ENHRY, CDR2 SYGVKD. V lost 3 bases, J lost 6 bases, and 20 bases lay in between. The genes are TRBV10-3 and TRBJ1-2; D might be TRBD1 (5 bases). Sequenced material: PBMCs. This receptor was obtained from a middle-aged man in good health and CMV-seropositive. The CDR3 reads CAISDGPQTVGNGYTF. The CDR3 DNA reads as TGTGCCATCAGTGACGGCCCCCAGACAGTTGGGAATGGCTACACCTTC.